One and the same sample provided the 9 T cell receptor beta chains below, sequenced in a study of shared clonotypes between healthy human individuals. Measured with immunoSEQ multiplex PCR; TCRdb has only the in-frame clones, and not every one. The table shows 2,100,000 or so clones, with about 94% occurring only once. Sequenced sample: naive CD4+ T cells sorted from blood. This sample's subset: CD45RA+ positively selected. The receptors were sampled from a man between 18 and 29 years old in good health.

The rearrangement uses TRBV7-8 and TRBJ2-4; the D gene is possibly TRBD1 (6 bases). The CDR3 contains 18 residues. With 2 bases removed from V and 0 bases from J, the gap between germline ends came to 17 bases. In germline, CDR1 is SGHVS, CDR2 FQNEAQ. The CDR3 protein is CASSLMGAGSLAKNIQYF. As DNA, the CDR3 is TGTGCCAGCAGCTTAATGGGGGCCGGCTCACTAGCCAAAAACATTCAGTACTTC.

As regards this clone: This sample includes further DNA sequences coding for the same CDR3. V usage is TRBV27 and J usage is TRBJ2-7; TRBD1 agrees at 10 bases. Germline V CDR1 and CDR2: MNHEY, SMNVEV (reference sequence). CDR3 length equals 14 residues. Trimming removed 5 bases from V and 2 bases from J; junction bases left unmatched: 3. DNA for the CDR3: TGTGCCAGCAGTCGGACAGGGGGGACCTACGAGCAGTACTTC. Translation: CASSRTGGTYEQYF.

The gene calls are TRBV29-1 and TRBJ2-7; D remains ambiguous. Germline-derived CDR1 and CDR2 are SQVTM and ANQGSEA. Trimming stripped 1 base from V and 6 bases from J, with 7 bases between. This CDR3 comprises 11 residues. As DNA, the CDR3 is TGCAGCGTTGAAGTTAGGCGCGAGCAGTACTTC. It translates to CSVEVRREQYF.

The gene calls are TRBV7-2 and TRBJ1-2; the match to TRBD1 covers 8 bases. Unmatched junction bases numbered 9, after V lost 1 base and J lost 8 bases. The germline gives CDR1 SGHTA, CDR2 FQGNSA. This CDR3 spans 15 amino acids. CDR3 sequence (DNA): TGTGCCAGCAGCTTAGTACACGGGACAGGCAAGGGCTACACCTTC. This codes for CASSLVHGTGKGYTF.

The chain carries TRBV30 and TRBJ1-5, with a possible D match to TRBD1 (5 bases). Trimming removed 4 bases from V and 6 bases from J, with 13 bases in between. Germline lookup yields CDR1 GTSNPN and CDR2 SVGIG (reference sequence). The CDR3 has 13 amino acids. The CDR3, as DNA: TGTGCCTGGACAGGGAAAGCTGCTCAGCCCCAGCATTTT. Encoded protein: CAWTGKAAQPQHF.

The sample holds one count of this clone. The V gene is TRBV19, the J gene TRBJ1-5; D perhaps matches TRBD1 (6 bases). V was clipped by 10 bases and J by 7 bases, with 14 bases between them. Germline V gene lookup returns CDR1 LNHDA and CDR2 SQIVND (reference sequence). The length of the CDR3 is 12 residues. The CDR3: CATPQGRQPQHF. In nucleotides, the CDR3 is TGTGCCACCCCACAGGGACGGCAGCCCCAGCATTTT.

The J gene is TRBJ2-1, the V gene TRBV10-1; possible D gene TRBD2, 6 bases. The V gene lost 0 bases and the J gene lost 9 bases, with 21 bases spanning the gap. Germline V gene lookup returns CDR1 WNHNN and CDR2 SYGVQD (reference sequence). The CDR3 is 17 amino acids. The CDR3 sequence: CASSESLGTDLWGEQFF. The DNA for the CDR3 is TGCGCCAGCAGTGAGTCGTTGGGGACTGACCTGTGGGGTGAGCAGTTCTTC.

The chain carries TRBV4-1 and TRBJ2-4; D may be TRBD2 (6 bases). This CDR3 has 15 amino acids. Germline CDR1 and CDR2: MGHRA and YSYEKL. V was trimmed by 0 bases and J by 4 bases, leaving 10 bases between them. The CDR3 bases are TGCGCCAGCAGCCAAGAGCGCGGGAAAAAAAACATTCAGTACTTC. It encodes CASSQERGKKNIQYF.

The chain is built from TRBV5-4 and TRBJ2-7; D not certain. V was cut by 2 bases and J by 0 bases, with 12 bases left in between. Germline CDR1 reads SGHNT; CDR2 reads YYREEE (reference sequence). The CDR3 consists of 15 residues. The CDR3 DNA follows: TGTGCCAGCAGCTTAGGTAGGATGTCCTCCTACGAGCAGTACTTC. Translated: CASSLGRMSSYEQYF.